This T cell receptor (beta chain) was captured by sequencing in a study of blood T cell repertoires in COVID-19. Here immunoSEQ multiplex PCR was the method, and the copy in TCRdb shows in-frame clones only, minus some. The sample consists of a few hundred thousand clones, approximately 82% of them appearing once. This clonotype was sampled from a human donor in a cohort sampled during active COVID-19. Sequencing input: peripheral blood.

The CDR3 reads CASSVRRGHSTDTQYF. CDR3 sequence (DNA): TGTGCCAGCAGCGTGAGACGTGGACATAGCACAGATACGCAGTATTTT. This chain uses TRBV7-2 with TRBJ2-3, with D perhaps matching TRBD1 (5 bases). Trimming pared 5 bases from V and 0 bases from J, leaving 15 bases between. Germline V gene sequence: CDR1 SGHTA, CDR2 FQGNSA. CDR3 length: 16 amino acids.